The 6 T cell receptor beta chains given below trace back to one sample, sequenced in a study of T cell clonotyping in hematopoietic cell transplantation. TCRdb's table, derived via immunoSEQ multiplex PCR, lists solely in-frame clones and lacks some. The profile covers 45,000 or so clones, with roughly 85% appearing a single time and 5% to 6.5% taken by the ten largest. The sample's time point: recipient sample about 28 days before transplant, after cytoreduction. The sample in question was peripheral blood mononuclear cells, obtained before stem cell transplant. The source of these receptors is a man between 60 and 70 years old with myelodysplastic syndrome. Some clones in this sample may be carry-over from other donors' samples.

This clone has more than one count but fewer than ten. This sequence joins TRBV19 and TRBJ2-2; 9 bases are a match to TRBD1. CDR1 is LNHDA, CDR2 SQIVND, per germline (reference sequence). V shed 5 bases and J 5 bases; nucleotides not matched to a gene: 9. The CDR3 sequence is 16 residues long. The CDR3 DNA sequence: TGTGCCAGTAGTTCTACAGGGGGCCGAAGAACCGGGGAGCTGTTTTTT. It translates to CASSSTGGRRTGELFF.

This chain links TRBV27 with TRBJ2-1; possible D gene TRBD2, 6 bases. V was pared by 2 bases and J by 3 bases, with 8 bases between. The germline gives CDR1 MNHEY, CDR2 SMNVEV (reference sequence). The CDR3 totals 14 residues. CDR3: CASSLGGIYNEQFF. CDR3 bases: TGTGCCAGCAGTTTAGGGGGGATCTACAATGAGCAGTTCTTC.

This clone has more than one count but fewer than ten. The chain's CDR3 is CASSLGSGYEQYF. CDR3 in DNA: TGTGCCAGCAGCTTAGGCTCCGGGTACGAGCAGTACTTC. The chain has TRBV7-6 and TRBJ2-7; the D is unclear. Per germline, CDR1 SGHVS and CDR2 FNYEAQ. V was clipped by 1 base and J by 4 bases, with 8 bases between them. CDR3 length: 13 residues.

CDR3 residues: CASSLGYMNTEAFF. The CDR3 nucleotides read TGTGCCAGCAGCTTAGGTTACATGAACACTGAAGCTTTCTTT. The chain links TRBV7-2 to TRBJ1-1; D gene unclear. The CDR3 is 14 residues long. CDR1 and CDR2 from the germline V gene are SGHTA and FQGNSA. The ends were cut back, 1 base at V and 0 bases at J, with 6 bases in the middle. Based on the CDR3 plus reference TRBV7-2 and TRBJ1-1, the full variable domain is GAGVSQSPSNKVTEKGKDVELRCDPISGHTALYWYRQSLGQGLEFLIYFQGNSAPDKSGLPSDRFSAERTGGSVSTLTIQRTQQEDSAVYLCASSLGYMNTEAFFGQGTRLTVV.

This chain uses TRBV7-2 with TRBJ2-2; the D gene is possibly TRBD2 (6 bases). V was cut by 5 bases and J by 6 bases, with 16 bases left in between. Germline assignment: CDR1 SGHTA and CDR2 FQGNSA. The CDR3 totals 15 residues. The DNA of the CDR3 is TGTGCCAGCAGCCCCCAAGTCGGCGGGGCCGGGGAGCTGTTTTTT. This sequence encodes CASSPQVGGAGELFF.

This chain uses TRBV19 with TRBJ1-3; 9 bases match TRBD1. Germline lookup yields CDR1 LNHDA and CDR2 SQIVND (reference sequence). The CDR3 covers 15 residues. V gave up 5 bases and J gave up 0 bases; unmatched junction bases: 2. CDR3 coding DNA: TGTGCCAGTAGTGTGACAGGGGGCTCTGGAAACACCATATATTTT. Encoded protein: CASSVTGGSGNTIYF.